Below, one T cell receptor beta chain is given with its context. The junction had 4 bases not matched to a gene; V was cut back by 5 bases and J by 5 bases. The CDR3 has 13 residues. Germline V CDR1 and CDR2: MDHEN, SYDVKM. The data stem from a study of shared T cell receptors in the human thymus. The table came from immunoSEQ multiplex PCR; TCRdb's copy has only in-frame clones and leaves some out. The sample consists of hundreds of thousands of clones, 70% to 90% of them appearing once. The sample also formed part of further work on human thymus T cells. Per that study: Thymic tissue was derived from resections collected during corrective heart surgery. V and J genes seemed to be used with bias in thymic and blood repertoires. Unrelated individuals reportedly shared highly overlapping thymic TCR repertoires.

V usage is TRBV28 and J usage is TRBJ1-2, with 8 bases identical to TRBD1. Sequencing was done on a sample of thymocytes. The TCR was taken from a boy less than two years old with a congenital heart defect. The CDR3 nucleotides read TGTGCCAGCAGTCTGCGACAGGGGTATGGCTACACCTTC. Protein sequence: CASSLRQGYGYTF.